This TCR beta chain was profiled in a study of regulatory T cells (dated by TCRdb to 2016 to 2019). Background on the whole study: T-cell receptor beta repertoires of sorted regulatory, conventional CD4+ and CD8+ T cells were compared between CD3G-deficient patients and healthy controls.

The multiplex PCR relied on 52 forward TRBV primers and 13 reverse TRBJ primers, and amplification bias was corrected through assay-based and computational methods. Within the immunoSEQ assay, multiplex PCR amplified rearranged TRB loci from genomic DNA. TRB amplicons were sequenced on an Illumina HiSeq platform. The study's processing was this. Raw sequences were error-filtered and aligned to reference gene sequences by custom algorithms and were subsequently analyzed with the immunoSEQ online tools. Frequencies of productive and nonproductive TRB rearrangements were evaluated among both unique and total sequences. Hydrophobicity and amino acid composition of residues 6 and 7 within the TRB CDR3 were used to estimate the potential for self-reactivity. Prism software was used to run t tests, Mann-Whitney tests or two-way ANOVA for comparisons between groups. What TCRdb holds here is the immuneACCESS table cut down to in-frame rearrangements. Part of the clones is not present; checked against another copy, under half of the missing clones reflect an unresolved V gene, and the others are unexplained. V, J and clone size derive from that table, while D and trimming were established from the DNA sequence. The sample table shows 21,000 or so clones, and roughly 93% are seen once. The ten largest make up 3.5% of the sample.

The CDR3 numbers 15 residues from cysteine through phenylalanine. Only the CDR3 region is kept as DNA, spanning 45 bases read in frame from base 1. The germline V gene gives CDR1 as SGHAT and CDR2 as FQNNGV. V and J are truncated by 0 bases and 0 bases respectively, leaving an intervening sequence of 6 bases. Findings and caveats that apply to the study as a whole: Restricted unique TRB V-J pairs and skewed V and J gene usage were observed in patient repertoires, most markedly in regulatory T cells. CD8+ T cells from patients showed a nonsignificant trend toward lower Shannon entropy than control CD8+ cells.

On this clone: No cognate antigen has been identified for it. Base qualities are not provided; no much larger clone lies one nucleotide away.

Every CD3G-deficient patient showed evidence of autoimmunity, and the autoimmunity was more severe in two of the patients. Patients were tested at ages ranging from 2 to 39 years, and reduced naive and increased memory CD4+ and CD8+ T-cell proportions were found in the patients. The patient group comprised over 5 individuals with CD3G deficiency. An international network of physicians spanning the United States, Europe and Asia provided the patient samples and clinical data. Peripheral blood mononuclear cells were isolated by Ficoll density separation. CD3+ CD8+ CD4- T cells were isolated on a FACSAria cell sorter.

Recombination linked TRBV11-2 to TRBJ2-4, with no confidently assigned D gene. The sample taken for sequencing was CD8+ T cells sorted from blood. This receptor was obtained from a child between 2 and 9 years old with CD3G deficiency. The sequenced DNA is TGTGCCAGCAGCTTAGATGGGCTAGCCAAAAACATTCAGTACTTC. Its translation reads: CASSLDGLAKNIQYF.